This TCR beta chain was documented in a study of T cell responses to AZD1222 COVID-19 vaccine (dated by TCRdb to the early 2020s). Looking at the study overall: A total of 233 trial participants underwent TCR sequencing, of whom about 200 received two doses of AZD1222 and about 25 received two doses of the MenACWY control vaccine. Trial participants were enrolled by age into 18-55, 56-69 and 70-plus year subgroups, with roughly 160, 29 and 62 TCR-sequenced participants respectively.

With regard to this clone: Its antigen is still unknown. No base-level quality is on record; no much larger clone is a single base apart.

Unmatched junction bases come to 15, with V trimmed by 0 bases and J by 2 bases. CDR1 and CDR2, per the germline V gene, are SGDLS and YYNGEE. The CDR3 holds 20 amino acids from the cysteine to the phenylalanine. Only the CDR3 DNA stays, 60 bases, in frame from base 1. The time point label on this specimen signifies: about 28 days (+/-7) after the second vaccine dose. AZD1222 recipients with second doses at about 4 weeks or about 12 weeks were pooled, because spike-specific TCR depth and breadth did not differ between schedules. The vaccinee samples were drawn from two UK trials, COV001 and COV002, one of which was a single-blind randomized controlled phase 2/3 trial testing AZD1222 (ChAdOx1 nCoV-19) in healthy adults. For TCRbeta chain sequencing, PBMC samples from trial participants were taken at day 0 and at day 28 after the second dose. What the authors observed across the whole study: Epitopes outside the regions mutated in the B.1.351 and B.1.1.7 variants were reportedly recognized by nearly half of the unique spike-specific TCRs. The 56-69-year group was small, and its depth increase did not reach significance, likely because of low power. Most participants were white British and females outnumbered males, and the authors suggested that clonal diversity may have been underestimated. Vaccine-associated CD4 TCRs spanned the whole spike protein, with dominant responses in regions 160-218 and 743-854. Because no day 14 peak-response samples were available, repertoires were characterized only after the peak T cell response. A significant rise in spike-specific TCR breadth and depth was observed after two AZD1222 doses relative to day 0 and relative to MenACWY recipients. Conclusions about previously exposed vaccinees are limited, since just 5 or 6 AZD1222 recipients were seropositive for SARS-CoV-2 at baseline.

The CDR3 regions of human TCRbeta chains were analyzed by immunosequencing. In the source study's methods: TCRs in the repertoires were compared against a reference library of SARS-CoV-2-specific TCRs that had been generated with the MIRA antigen-specificity platform. Breadth was defined as the fraction of unique TCRs that were SARS-CoV-2-associated, and depth was defined as the fraction of total T cells that were SARS-CoV-2-associated. Each spike-specific TCR was assigned to its reactive spike region and to a CD4 or CD8 class using the MIRA data. Log10-transformed breadth and depth values were compared by one-way ANOVA with Sidak's multiple comparisons tests. TCRdb holds this immuneACCESS table with in-frame rearrangements only. Some clones are missing; in checked studies, unresolved V genes explain under half, and the rest has no known cause. The DNA was the basis for D and trimming; V, J and clone size are from that table. This sample comprises roughly 120,000 clones, roughly 89% of them detected only once. Of the sample, roughly 7.1% falls within the top ten clones.

Sequences were derived from peripheral blood, sampled 28 days after the second AZD1222 dose. The TCR comes from an adult who received the AZD1222 COVID-19 vaccine. The sequence links TRBV9 to TRBJ1-5, and 9 junctional nucleotides match TRBD1. The nucleotides are TGTGCCAGCAGCGTAGGACCCGGGACAGGGTTGTTCGGGGGCAATCAGCCCCAGCATTTT. Its translation is CASSVGPGTGLFGGNQPQHF.